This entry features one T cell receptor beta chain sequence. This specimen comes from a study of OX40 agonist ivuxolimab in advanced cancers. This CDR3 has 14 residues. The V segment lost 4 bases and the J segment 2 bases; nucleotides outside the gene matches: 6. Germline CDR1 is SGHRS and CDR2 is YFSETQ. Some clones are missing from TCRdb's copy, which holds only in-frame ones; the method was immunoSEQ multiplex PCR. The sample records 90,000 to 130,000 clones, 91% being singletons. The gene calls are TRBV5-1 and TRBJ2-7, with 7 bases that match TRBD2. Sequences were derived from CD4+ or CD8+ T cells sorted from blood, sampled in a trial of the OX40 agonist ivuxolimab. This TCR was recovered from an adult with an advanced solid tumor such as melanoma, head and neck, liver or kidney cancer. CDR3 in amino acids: CASSLGGEAYEQYF. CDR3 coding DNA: TGCGCCAGCAGCCTGGGAGGGGAAGCCTACGAGCAGTACTTC.